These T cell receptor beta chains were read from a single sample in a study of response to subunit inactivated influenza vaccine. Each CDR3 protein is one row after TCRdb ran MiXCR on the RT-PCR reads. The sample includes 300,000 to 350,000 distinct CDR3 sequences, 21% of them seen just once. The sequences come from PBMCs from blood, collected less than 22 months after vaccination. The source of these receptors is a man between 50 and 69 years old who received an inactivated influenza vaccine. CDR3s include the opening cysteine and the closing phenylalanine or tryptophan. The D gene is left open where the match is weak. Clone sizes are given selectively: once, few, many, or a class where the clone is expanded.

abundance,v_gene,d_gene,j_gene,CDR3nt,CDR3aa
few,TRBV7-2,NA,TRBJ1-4,TGTGCCAGCAGCCGCCAAACAGGATCGGGTGAAAAACTGTTTTTT,CASSRQTGSGEKLFF
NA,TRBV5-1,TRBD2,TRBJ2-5,TGCGCCAGCAGCACCGGGACTGTAGCGGGGGAGACCCAGTACTTC,CASSTGTVAGETQYF
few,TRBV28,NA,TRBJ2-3,TGTGCCAGCAGCCCTAGTCAGCTAGACGAAGTAGATACGCAGTATTTT,CASSPSQLDEVDTQYF
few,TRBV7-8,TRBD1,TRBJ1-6,TGTGCCAGCAGCTTAGAGAGACAGGGATCACCCCTCCACTTT,CASSLERQGSPLHF
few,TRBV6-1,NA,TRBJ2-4,TGTGCCAGCAGCCCTCGTTGGGGCAAAAACATTCAGTACTTC,CASSPRWGKNIQYF
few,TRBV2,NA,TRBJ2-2,TGTGCCAGCAGCAAATATACCCCCCCGGAGCTGTTTTTT,CASSKYTPPELFF
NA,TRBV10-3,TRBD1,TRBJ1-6,TGTGCCATCAGTGAGGGGACAGGGAATTCACCCCTCCACTTT,CAISEGTGNSPLHF
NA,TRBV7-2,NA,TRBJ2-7,TGTGCCAGCAGCACAGACAGGCAAAGCTCCTACGAGCAGTACTTC,CASSTDRQSSYEQYF
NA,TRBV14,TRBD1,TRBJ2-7,TGTGCCAGCAGCCCCCGGGACAGGGGCTTACTCGAGCAGTACTTC,CASSPRDRGLLEQYF
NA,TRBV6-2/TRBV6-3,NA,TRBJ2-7,TGTGCCAGCAGACAGACGGGATACGAGCAGTACTTC,CASRQTGYEQYF
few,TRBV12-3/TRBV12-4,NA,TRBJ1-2,TGTGCCAGCAGTCCCCCGGGCCATAGGAGCTACACCTTC,CASSPPGHRSYTF
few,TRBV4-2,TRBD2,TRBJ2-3,TGTGCCAGCAGCCAAGGTGATCGGGGGGGCCCGACAGATACGCAGTATTTT,CASSQGDRGGPTDTQYF
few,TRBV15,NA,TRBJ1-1,TGTGCCACCAGCAGGATGGGGGGGACTGAAGCTTTCTTT,CATSRMGGTEAFF
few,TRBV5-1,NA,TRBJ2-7,TGCGCCAGCAGCTTGACAGGTCCTTCCTACGAGCAGTACTTC,CASSLTGPSYEQYF
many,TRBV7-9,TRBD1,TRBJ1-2,TGTGCCAGCAGCTCTGGAAGCCGGGACAGAAATGGCTACACCTTC,CASSSGSRDRNGYTF
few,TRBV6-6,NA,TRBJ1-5,TGTGCCAGCAGCCGGGAGCCCCAGCATTTT,CASSREPQHF
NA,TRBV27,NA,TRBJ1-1,TGTGCCAGCAGTTTAGTGGGGTCTGGGAACACTGAAGCTTTCTTT,CASSLVGSGNTEAFF
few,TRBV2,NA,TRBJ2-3,TGTGCCAGCAGTGATGGCGGGGTTAGCACAGATACGCAGTATTTT,CASSDGGVSTDTQYF
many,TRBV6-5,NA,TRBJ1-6,TGTGCCAGCAGTTACAGCAGGCTTGGATCACCCCTCCACTTT,CASSYSRLGSPLHF
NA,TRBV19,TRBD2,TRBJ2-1,TGTGCCAGTAGTTCCCCCGGACTAGCGGCCACCTATGAGCAGTTCTTC,CASSSPGLAATYEQFF
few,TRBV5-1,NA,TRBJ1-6,TGCGCCAGCAGCCCAGGGACGGGCGAACATAATTCACCCCTCCACTTT,CASSPGTGEHNSPLHF
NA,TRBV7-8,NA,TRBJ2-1,TGTGCCAGCAGCGGGTACGGCTACAATGAGCAGTTCTTC,CASSGYGYNEQFF
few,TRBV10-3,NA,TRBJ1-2,TGTGCCATCAGTGAGACCTCCAGGCGAGGATATGGCTACACCTTC,CAISETSRRGYGYTF
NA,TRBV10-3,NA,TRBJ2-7,TGTGCCATCAGTGAGTCGCGGAGACAGCAGTACGAGCAGTACTTC,CAISESRRQQYEQYF
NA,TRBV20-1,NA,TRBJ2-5,TGCAGTGCATCGCACCAGGGGATGAAAGAGACCCAGTACTTC,CSASHQGMKETQYF
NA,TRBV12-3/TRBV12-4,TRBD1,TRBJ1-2,TGTGCCAGCAACCCCCACAGGGGTGCTGGCTACACCTTC,CASNPHRGAGYTF
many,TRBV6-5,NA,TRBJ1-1,TGTGCCAGCAGTTACTTTATGACAGGTACTGAAGCTTTCTTT,CASSYFMTGTEAFF
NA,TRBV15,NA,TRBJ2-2,TGTGCCACCAGCAGCGGGGTTTTGACCGGGGAGCTGTTTTTT,CATSSGVLTGELFF
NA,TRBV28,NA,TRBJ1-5,TGTGCCAGCAGCCTAGGGCGACAGAAAAGCAATCAGCCCCAGCATTTT,CASSLGRQKSNQPQHF
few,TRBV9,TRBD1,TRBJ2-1,TGTGCCAGCAGCGGGACAGGGAATAATGAGCAGTTCTTC,CASSGTGNNEQFF
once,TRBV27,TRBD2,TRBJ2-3,TGTGCCAGCAGTTTATCTAAGGGGACTAGCGGCACAGATACGCAGTATTTT,CASSLSKGTSGTDTQYF
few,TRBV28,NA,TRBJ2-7,TGTGCCAGCAGTTTACCCCTCGGAGGGGGATCCTACGAGCAGTACTTC,CASSLPLGGGSYEQYF
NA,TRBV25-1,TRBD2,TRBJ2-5,TGTGCCAGCAGTGAAAGAGGGATTAGCGGGAGCTATGAGACCCAGTACTTC,CASSERGISGSYETQYF
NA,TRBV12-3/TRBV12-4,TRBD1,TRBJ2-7,TGTGCCAGCAGAACGTACAGGGGGACCCCCCCGTACGAGCAGTACTTC,CASRTYRGTPPYEQYF
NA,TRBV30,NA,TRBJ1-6,TGTGCCTGGAGTGACCGCTACAGGTTCCACTTT,CAWSDRYRFHF
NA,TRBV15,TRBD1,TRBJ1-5,TGTGCCACCAGCAGAGTTCAGGGACAGGGTAATCAGCCCCAGCATTTT,CATSRVQGQGNQPQHF
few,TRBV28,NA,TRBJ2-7,TGTGCCAGCACTTCAGGGGTGAACTACGAGCAGTACTTC,CASTSGVNYEQYF
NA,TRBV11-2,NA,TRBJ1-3,TGTGCCAGCAGCTTAGAGAGGATCTCTGGAAACACCATATATTTT,CASSLERISGNTIYF
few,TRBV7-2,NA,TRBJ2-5,TGTGCCAGCAGCATCAACCGGCTAGGATTACGCCAAGAGACCCAGTACTTC,CASSINRLGLRQETQYF
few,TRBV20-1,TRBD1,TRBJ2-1,TGCAGTGCAGCCGGGACAGGACGCTCCTACAATGAGCAGTTCTTC,CSAAGTGRSYNEQFF
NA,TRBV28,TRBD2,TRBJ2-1,TGTGCCAGCAGTCATAGGACTAGCGTTACGTACAATGAGCAGTTCTTC,CASSHRTSVTYNEQFF
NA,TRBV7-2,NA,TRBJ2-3,TGTGCCAGCAGCTTAATGCCAGGGGTAGATACGCAGTATTTT,CASSLMPGVDTQYF